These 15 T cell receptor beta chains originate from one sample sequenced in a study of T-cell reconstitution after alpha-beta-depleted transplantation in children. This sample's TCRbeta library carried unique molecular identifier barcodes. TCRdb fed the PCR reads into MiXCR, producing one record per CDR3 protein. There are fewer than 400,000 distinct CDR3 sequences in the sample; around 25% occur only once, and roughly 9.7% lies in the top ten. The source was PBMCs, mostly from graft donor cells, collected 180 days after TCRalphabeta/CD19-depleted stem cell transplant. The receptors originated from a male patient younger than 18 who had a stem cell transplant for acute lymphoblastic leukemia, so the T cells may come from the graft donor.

For the CDR3, the DNA is TGCAGTGCTCCGCGCCGCGGGTTCGGCGGGGAGCTGTTTTTT. The encoded protein is CSAPRRGFGGELFF. The chain joins TRBV20-1 to TRBJ2-2; D is possibly TRBD2 (5 bases). Germline loops: CDR1 DFQATT, CDR2 SNEGSKA (reference sequence). Trimming stripped 5 bases from V and 7 bases from J, with 17 bases between. The CDR3 length is 14 residues.

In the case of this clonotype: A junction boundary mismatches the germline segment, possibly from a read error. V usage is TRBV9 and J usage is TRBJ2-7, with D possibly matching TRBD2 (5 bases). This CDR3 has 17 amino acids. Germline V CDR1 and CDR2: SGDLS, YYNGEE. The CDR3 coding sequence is TGTGCCAGCAGCCCCCGTCCGGGTTCGGAGGAGCTCTACGAGCAGCACTTC. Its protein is CASSPRPGSEELYEQHF.

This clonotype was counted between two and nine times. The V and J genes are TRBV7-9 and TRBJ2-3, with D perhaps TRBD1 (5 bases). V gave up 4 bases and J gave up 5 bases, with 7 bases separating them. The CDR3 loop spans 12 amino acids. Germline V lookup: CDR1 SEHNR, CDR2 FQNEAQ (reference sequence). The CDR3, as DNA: TGTGCCAGCAGCTCAGGGTTAGATACGCAGTATTTT. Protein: CASSSGLDTQYF.

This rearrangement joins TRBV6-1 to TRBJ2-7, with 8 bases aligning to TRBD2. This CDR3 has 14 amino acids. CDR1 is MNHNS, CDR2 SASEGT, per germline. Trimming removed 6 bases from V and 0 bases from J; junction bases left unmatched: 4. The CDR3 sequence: CASSQSGSSYEQYF. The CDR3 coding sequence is TGTGCCAGCAGCCAAAGCGGGAGCTCCTACGAGCAGTACTTC.

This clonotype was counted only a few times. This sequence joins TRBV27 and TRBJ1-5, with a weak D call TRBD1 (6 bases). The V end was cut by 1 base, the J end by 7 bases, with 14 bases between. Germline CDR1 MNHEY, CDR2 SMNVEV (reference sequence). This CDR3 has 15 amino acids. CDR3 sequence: CASSLFAGAGQPQHF. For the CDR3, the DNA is TGTGCCAGCAGTTTATTCGCAGGGGCTGGGCAGCCCCAGCATTTT.

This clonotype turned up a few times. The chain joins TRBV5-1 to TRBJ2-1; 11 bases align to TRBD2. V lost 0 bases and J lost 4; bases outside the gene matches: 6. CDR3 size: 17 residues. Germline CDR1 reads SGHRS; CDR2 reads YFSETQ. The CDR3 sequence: CASSLAGLAAPYNEQFF. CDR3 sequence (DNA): TGCGCCAGCAGCTTGGCGGGACTAGCGGCTCCTTACAATGAGCAGTTCTTC.

The CDR3, as DNA: TGTGCCAGCAGCTGGGCGAGGGGTGGCTCCTACAATGAGCAGTTCTTC. Residues: CASSWARGGSYNEQFF. The V call is TRBV7-2, the J call TRBJ2-1, with D perhaps TRBD1 or TRBD2 (5 bases each). V lost 4 bases to trimming and J lost 0 bases, with 13 bases between them. Germline CDR1 reads SGHTA; CDR2 reads FQGNSA. CDR3 length equals 16 residues. Drawing the rest from reference TRBV7-2 and TRBJ2-1, the complete variable domain is GAGVSQSPSNKVTEKGKDVELRCDPISGHTALYWYRQSLGQGLEFLIYFQGNSAPDKSGLPSDRFSAERTGGSVSTLTIQRTQQEDSAVYLCASSWARGGSYNEQFFGPGTRLTVL.

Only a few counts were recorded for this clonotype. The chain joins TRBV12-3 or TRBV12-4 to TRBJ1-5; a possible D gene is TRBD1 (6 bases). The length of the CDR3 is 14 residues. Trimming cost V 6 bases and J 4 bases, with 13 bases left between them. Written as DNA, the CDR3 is TGTGCCAGCAGGCTGACAGGAATAAATCAGCCCCAGCATTTT. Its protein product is CASRLTGINQPQHF.

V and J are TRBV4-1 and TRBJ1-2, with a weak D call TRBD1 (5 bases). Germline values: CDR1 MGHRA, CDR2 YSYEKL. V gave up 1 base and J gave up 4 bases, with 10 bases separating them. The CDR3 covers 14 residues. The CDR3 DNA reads TGCGCCAGCAGCCAAGTTCGGGGGTTCTATGGCTACACCTTC. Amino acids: CASSQVRGFYGYTF.

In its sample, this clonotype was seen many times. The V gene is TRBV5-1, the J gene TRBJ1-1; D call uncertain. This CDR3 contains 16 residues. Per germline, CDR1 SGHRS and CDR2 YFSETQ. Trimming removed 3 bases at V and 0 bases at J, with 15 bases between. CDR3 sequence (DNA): TGCGCCAGCAGCTCCGCGAACGGACGGATGAACACTGAAGCTTTCTTT. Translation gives CASSSANGRMNTEAFF.

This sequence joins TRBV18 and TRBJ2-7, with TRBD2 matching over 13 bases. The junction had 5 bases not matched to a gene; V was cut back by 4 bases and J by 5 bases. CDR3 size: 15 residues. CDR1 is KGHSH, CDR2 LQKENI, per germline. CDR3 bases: TGTGCCAGCTCACGAGGGACTAGCGGGACCCACGAGCAGTACTTC. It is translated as CASSRGTSGTHEQYF.

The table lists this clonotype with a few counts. CDR3: CSARPGGLAYEQYF. The CDR3 DNA sequence: TGCAGTGCTAGACCGGGAGGGTTAGCCTACGAGCAGTACTTC. The chain uses TRBV20-1 and TRBJ2-7, with 8 nucleotides matching TRBD2. CDR3 length equals 14 residues. Trimming at V came to 2 bases and at J to 2 bases, leaving 5 bases not matched to a gene. Germline V gene sequence: CDR1 DFQATT, CDR2 SNEGSKA (reference sequence).

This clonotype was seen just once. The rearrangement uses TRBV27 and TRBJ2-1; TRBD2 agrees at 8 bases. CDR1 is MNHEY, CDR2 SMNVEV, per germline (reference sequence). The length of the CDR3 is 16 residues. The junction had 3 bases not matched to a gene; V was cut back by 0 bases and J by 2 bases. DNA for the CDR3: TGTGCCAGCAGTTTATCTAGCGGGATAACCTACAATGAGCAGTTCTTC. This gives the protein CASSLSSGITYNEQFF.

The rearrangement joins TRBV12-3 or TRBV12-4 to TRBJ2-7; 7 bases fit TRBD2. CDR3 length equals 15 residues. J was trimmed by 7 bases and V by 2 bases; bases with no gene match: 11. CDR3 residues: CASSLRRGIVYEQYF. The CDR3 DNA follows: TGTGCCAGCAGTTTAAGGCGGGGGATCGTGTATGAGCAGTACTTC.

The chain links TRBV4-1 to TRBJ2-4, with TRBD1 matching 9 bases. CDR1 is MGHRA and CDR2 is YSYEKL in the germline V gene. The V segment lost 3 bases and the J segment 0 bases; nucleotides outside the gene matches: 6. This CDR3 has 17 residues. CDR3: CASSQWDRVGAKNIQYF. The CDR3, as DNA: TGCGCCAGCAGCCAGTGGGACAGGGTAGGAGCCAAAAACATTCAGTACTTC.